Listed here are 4 T cell receptor beta chains from one sample, sequenced in a study of blood T cell repertoires in COVID-19. Assay: immunoSEQ multiplex PCR; the TCRdb copy retains only in-frame clones and omits some. Of tens of thousands of clones listed, 86% are singletons. The material sequenced was peripheral blood. These receptors came from a man aged 40-50 years with acute or convalescent COVID-19.

The V gene is TRBV12-5, the J gene TRBJ1-2; no definite D call. This CDR3 region has 12 residues. Per the germline V gene, CDR1 is LGHNT and CDR2 is FRNRAP. V lost 6 bases and J 0 bases, leaving 5 bases between the germline ends. The CDR3 nucleotides are TGTGCTAGTGGCCACTCTAACTATGGCTACACCTTC. It is translated as CASGHSNYGYTF. Based on the CDR3 plus reference TRBV12-5 and TRBJ1-2, the full variable domain is DARVTQTPRHKVTEMGQEVTMRCQPILGHNTVFWYRQTMMQGLELLAYFRNRAPLDDSGMPKDRFSAEMPDATLATLKIQPSEPRDSAVYFCASGHSNYGYTFGSGTRLTVV.

This clone has only a few counts. Other DNA sequences of this sample code for an identical CDR3. The rearrangement uses TRBV12-3 or TRBV12-4 and TRBJ1-1, with TRBD1 as a possible D gene (5 bases). The CDR3 spans 13 residues. With 4 bases removed from V and 0 bases from J, the gap between germline ends came to 6 bases. Here the CDR3 reads CASSSGMNTEAFF. In DNA, the CDR3 is TGTGCCAGCAGTTCAGGGATGAACACTGAAGCTTTCTTT.

This clone has just one count. Relative to the germline gene, one junction end is altered; a read error may explain this. The V call is TRBV4-1, the J call TRBJ2-7; 7 bases align to TRBD2. The germline V gene has CDR1 MGHRA and CDR2 YSYEKL. This CDR3 has 15 residues. In DNA, the CDR3 is TGCACCAGCAGCCAAGAATTGGGGGGGACTCGAGAGCAGTACTTC. Protein product: CTSSQELGGTREQYF.

The rearrangement uses TRBV6-5 and TRBJ2-2, with 7 bases matching TRBD1. Germline lookup yields CDR1 MNHEY and CDR2 SVGAGI. With V trimmed by 2 bases and J by 4 bases, 7 bases remained unmatched. The CDR3 runs 16 residues. The CDR3 region is CASSYGGQYLTGELFF. CDR3 nucleotide sequence: TGTGCCAGCAGTTACGGGGGACAGTACCTCACCGGGGAGCTGTTTTTT.